Below, 19 T cell receptor beta chains from the same sample are listed, as sequenced in a study of blood T cell repertoires in COVID-19. Sequencing was performed with immunoSEQ multiplex PCR; in TCRdb, only in-frame clones are kept and a portion is missing. The sample records 150,000 to 200,000 clones, about 87% being singletons. Sequencing was done on a sample of peripheral blood. These receptors all come from a woman between 65 and 79 years old with COVID-19, enrolled during active disease.

The chain employs TRBV12-3 or TRBV12-4 and TRBJ1-4; possible D gene TRBD1, 6 bases. The V gene lost 7 bases and the J gene lost 7 bases, with 10 bases spanning the gap. The CDR3 is 12 amino acids. CDR3 coding DNA: TGTGCCAGCAAGGGGGAAATTGAAAAACTGTTTTTT. This codes for CASKGEIEKLFF.

This clone was seen a few times. The V call is TRBV29-1, the J call TRBJ2-2, with D perhaps matching TRBD2 (6 bases). CDR1 and CDR2 from the germline V gene are SQVTM and ANQGSEA. Trimming shortened V by 1 base and J by 1 base, and 16 bases separated the two germline ends. The CDR3 is 17 amino acids. Here the CDR3 DNA reads TGCAGCGTTGAAGGTCCCTTTGCGGGAAGGAACACCGGGGAGCTGTTTTTT. It specifies CSVEGPFAGRNTGELFF.

CDR3 in DNA: TGTGCCAGTAGTGGGCATCGGGGGGAAAAACTGTTTTTT. Translated: CASSGHRGEKLFF. This chain links TRBV19 with TRBJ1-4, with a tentative D call TRBD1 (5 bases). There are 13 residues in the CDR3. V was shortened by 5 bases and J by 8 bases, with 12 bases between the two germline ends. The V gene's germline CDR1 is LNHDA and CDR2 SQIVND (reference sequence).

V is TRBV9 and J is TRBJ2-2, with TRBD2 identical over 9 bases. Unmatched junction bases numbered 15, after V lost 3 bases and J lost 6 bases. Germline CDR1 and CDR2: SGDLS and YYNGEE. The CDR3 runs to 18 residues. The CDR3 reads CASSAGGLAGVTPGELFF. CDR3 in DNA: TGTGCCAGCAGCGCCGGGGGGTTAGCGGGAGTGACTCCCGGGGAGCTGTTTTTT.

J is TRBJ1-1 and V is TRBV7-2; 8 nucleotides align to TRBD1. Per the germline V gene, CDR1 is SGHTA and CDR2 is FQGNSA. The CDR3 extends over 14 amino acids. Trimming cost V 5 bases and J 1 base; bases outside gene matches: 3. The CDR3: CASSPTGGNTEAFF. For the CDR3, the DNA is TGTGCCAGCAGCCCAACAGGGGGGAACACTGAAGCTTTCTTT.

The rearrangement joins TRBV6-1 to TRBJ2-7, with 7 positions matching TRBD2. Germline V gene sequence: CDR1 MNHNS, CDR2 SASEGT. This CDR3 contains 14 residues. The J segment lost 12 bases and the V segment lost 3 bases, leaving 14 bases of the junction unmatched. The CDR3 bases are TGTGCCAGCAGTGAGATCCACGGACTAGGTGTTGGGTACTTC. Amino acid sequence: CASSEIHGLGVGYF.

V and J are TRBV12-3 or TRBV12-4 and TRBJ1-2; 7 positions agree with TRBD1. The J segment lost 8 bases and the V segment lost 5 bases, leaving 5 bases of the junction unmatched. CDR3 length: 12 residues. CDR3 nucleotides: TGTGCCAGCAGTCCCCCAGGGGGAGGCTACACCTTC. It translates to CASSPPGGGYTF.

This sequence joins TRBV24-1 and TRBJ2-1, with TRBD2 matching 11 bases. The CDR3 consists of 16 residues. The ends lost 4 bases at V and 4 bases at J; junction bases unmatched: 5. The germline V gene encodes CDR1 KGHDR and CDR2 SFDVKD. CDR3 loop: CATSEPGLAEYNEQFF. DNA for the CDR3: TGTGCCACCAGTGAACCGGGACTAGCGGAATACAATGAGCAGTTCTTC.

The chain is built from TRBV3-1 (or the pseudogene TRBV3-2) and TRBJ2-7; 10 positions match TRBD1. Per germline, CDR1 LGHDT and CDR2 YNNKEL (reference sequence). The CDR3 has 14 amino acids. The junction had 5 bases not matched to a gene; V was cut back by 6 bases and J by 3 bases. The CDR3 protein is CASRGQGTFYEQYF. In nucleotides, the CDR3 is TGTGCCAGCAGGGGACAGGGGACTTTCTACGAGCAGTACTTC.

The chain uses TRBV18 and TRBJ1-1, with D maybe TRBD1 (5 bases). Trimming took off 6 bases at V and 1 base at J, with 9 bases between the two ends. Germline V CDR1 and CDR2: KGHSH, LQKENI. This CDR3 is 13 amino acids long. For the CDR3, the DNA is TGTGCCAGCTCGACGGACAAGAACACTGAAGCTTTCTTT. Its protein is CASSTDKNTEAFF.

The chain links TRBV4-3 to TRBJ1-2; D possibly corresponds to TRBD1 (6 bases). V was trimmed by 0 bases and J by 2 bases, leaving 13 bases between them. This CDR3 spans 16 amino acids. Germline V lookup: CDR1 LGHNA, CDR2 YSLEER. In DNA, the CDR3 is TGCGCCAGCAGCCAAGATAATGGACAGAAGAACTATGGCTACACCTTC. It yields the protein CASSQDNGQKNYGYTF.

The genes are TRBV29-1 and TRBJ1-1; 7 bases line up with TRBD1. The CDR3 spans 11 residues. CDR1 and CDR2 from the germline V gene are SQVTM and ANQGSEA. J lost 8 bases, V lost 3 bases, and 3 bases had no gene match. CDR3 region: CSVDKGAEAFF. The CDR3 DNA sequence: TGCAGCGTTGATAAGGGGGCCGAAGCTTTCTTT.

The V gene is TRBV9, the J gene TRBJ2-7, with D perhaps matching TRBD1 (5 bases). Germline V gene sequence: CDR1 SGDLS, CDR2 YYNGEE. V lost 0 bases to trimming and J lost 5 bases, with 18 bases between them. The CDR3 runs to 16 residues. The DNA for the CDR3 is TGTGCCAGCAGCGTAGGCTTGGGGCAGGGTTGGAACGAGCAGTACTTC. The encoded protein is CASSVGLGQGWNEQYF.

CDR3 in DNA: TGTGCCAGCAGTGAATCGGTCGCGGGGATGAACACTGAAGCTTTCTTT. Residues: CASSESVAGMNTEAFF. The chain recombines TRBV2 with TRBJ1-1; D uncertain. The CDR3 consists of 16 residues. Germline V gene sequence: CDR1 SNHLY, CDR2 FYNNEI. Trimming took 2 bases from V and 0 from J, leaving 13 bases between them.

This rearrangement joins TRBV7-6 to TRBJ1-3; 8 bases agree with TRBD1. The J segment lost 2 bases and the V segment lost 4 bases, leaving 10 bases of the junction unmatched. This CDR3 contains 17 residues. Germline CDR1 and CDR2: SGHVS and FNYEAQ. CDR3 sequence reads: CASSSTSGGATGNTIYF. For the CDR3, the DNA is TGTGCCAGCAGCTCCACGTCAGGGGGCGCAACTGGAAACACCATATATTTT.

The chain couples TRBV4-1 to TRBJ2-7; 7 bases fit TRBD2. V lost 2 bases to trimming and J lost 1 base; unmatched junction nucleotides: 8. The CDR3 loop spans 16 amino acids. Per germline, CDR1 MGHRA and CDR2 YSYEKL. The CDR3 spells CASSQKVLAGSYEQYF. In nucleotides, the CDR3 is TGCGCCAGCAGCCAAAAGGTATTAGCGGGTTCCTACGAGCAGTACTTC.

The rearrangement joins TRBV7-8 to TRBJ2-3; 8 bases are shared with TRBD2. This CDR3 contains 20 residues. V shed 1 base and J 2 bases; nucleotides not matched to a gene: 17. Germline V gives CDR1 SGHVS, CDR2 FQNEAQ. Here the CDR3 reads CASSLEFIGLAGLSTDTQYF. The CDR3 DNA follows: TGTGCCAGCAGCTTAGAGTTTATAGGTCTAGCGGGTTTGTCCACAGATACGCAGTATTTT.

The chain combines TRBV9 with TRBJ1-1; the D is unclear. The CDR3 totals 14 residues. The germline V gene has CDR1 SGDLS and CDR2 YYNGEE. V lost 1 base, J lost 4 bases, and 11 bases lay in between. The CDR3 DNA follows: TGTGCCAGCAGCGTACATCCGCGTACCACTGAAGCTTTCTTT. Its protein is CASSVHPRTTEAFF.

This clone was counted a few times. The chain couples TRBV30 to TRBJ1-2; a possible D gene is TRBD1 (5 bases). Trimming left V 4 bases short and J 7 bases short, with 10 bases between. In germline, CDR1 is GTSNPN, CDR2 SVGIG (reference sequence). The CDR3 runs 11 residues. CDR3 loop: CAWKVGVGYTF. CDR3 DNA sequence: TGTGCCTGGAAAGTAGGGGTTGGCTACACCTTC.